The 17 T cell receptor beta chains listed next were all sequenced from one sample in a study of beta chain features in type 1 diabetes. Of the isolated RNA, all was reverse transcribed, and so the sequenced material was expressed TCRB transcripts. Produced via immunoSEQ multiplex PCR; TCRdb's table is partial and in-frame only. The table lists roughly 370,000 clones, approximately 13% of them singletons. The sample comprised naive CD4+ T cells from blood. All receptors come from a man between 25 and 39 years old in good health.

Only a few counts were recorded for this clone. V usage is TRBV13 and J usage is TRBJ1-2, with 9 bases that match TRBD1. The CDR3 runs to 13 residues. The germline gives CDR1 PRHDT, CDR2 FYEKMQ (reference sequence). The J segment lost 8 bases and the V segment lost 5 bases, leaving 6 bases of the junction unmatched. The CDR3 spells CASSRGTGYGYTF. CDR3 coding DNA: TGTGCCAGCAGCCGCGGGACAGGGTACGGCTACACCTTC.

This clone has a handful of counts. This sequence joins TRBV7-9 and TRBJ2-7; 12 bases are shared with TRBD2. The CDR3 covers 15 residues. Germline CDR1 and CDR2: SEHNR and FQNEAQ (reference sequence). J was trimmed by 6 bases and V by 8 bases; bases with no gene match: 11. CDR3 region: CASASRLAGAGEQYV. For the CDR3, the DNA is TGTGCCAGCGCCTCCAGACTAGCGGGAGCAGGCGAGCAGTACGTC.

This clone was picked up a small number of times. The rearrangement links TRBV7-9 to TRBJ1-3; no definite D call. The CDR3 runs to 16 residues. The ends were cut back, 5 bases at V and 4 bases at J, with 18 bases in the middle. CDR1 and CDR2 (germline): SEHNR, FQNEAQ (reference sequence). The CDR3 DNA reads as TGTGCCAGCAGCCTACCCCTGGCTCCGGCAGGAAACACCATATATTTT. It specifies CASSLPLAPAGNTIYF. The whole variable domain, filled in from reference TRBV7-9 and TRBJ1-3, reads DTGVSQNPRHKITKRGQNVTFRCDPISEHNRLYWYRQTLGQGPEFLTYFQNEAQLEKSRLLSDRFSAERPKGSFSTLEIQRTEQGDSAMYLCASSLPLAPAGNTIYFGEGSWLTVV.

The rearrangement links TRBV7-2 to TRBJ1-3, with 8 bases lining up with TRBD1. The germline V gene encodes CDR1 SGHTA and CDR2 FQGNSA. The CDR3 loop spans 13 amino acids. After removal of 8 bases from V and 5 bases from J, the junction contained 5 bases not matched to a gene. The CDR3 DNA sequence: TGTGCCAGCGGACAGGGTAGCAGAAACACCATATATTTT. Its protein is CASGQGSRNTIYF.

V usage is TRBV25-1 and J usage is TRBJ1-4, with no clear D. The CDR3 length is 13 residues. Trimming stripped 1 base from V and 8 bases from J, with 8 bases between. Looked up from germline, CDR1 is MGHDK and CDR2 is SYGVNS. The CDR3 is CASSESPPEKLFF. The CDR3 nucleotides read TGTGCCAGCAGTGAATCCCCTCCCGAAAAACTGTTTTTT. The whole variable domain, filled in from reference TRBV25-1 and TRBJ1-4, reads EADIYQTPRYLVIGTGKKITLECSQTMGHDKMYWYQQDPGMELHLIHYSYGVNSTEKGDLSSESTVSRIRTEHFPLTLESARPSHTSQYLCASSESPPEKLFFGSGTQLSVL.

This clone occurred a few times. CDR3 sequence: CACKGQGASRTNYGYTF. CDR3 bases: TGTGCCTGTAAGGGCCAGGGCGCAAGTCGAACGAACTATGGCTACACCTTC. This chain uses TRBV30 with TRBJ1-2, with D tentatively TRBD1 (5 bases). The CDR3 totals 17 residues. V dropped 6 bases and J dropped 2 bases, with 25 bases sitting between them. Germline V gives CDR1 GTSNPN, CDR2 SVGIG (reference sequence). The entire variable domain, with the rest obtained from reference TRBV30 and TRBJ1-2, is as follows: SQTIHQWPATLVQPVGSPLSLECTVEGTSNPNLYWYRQAAGRGLQLLFYSVGIGQISSEVPQNLSASRPQDRQFILSSKKLLLSDSGFYLCACKGQGASRTNYGYTFGSGTRLTVV.

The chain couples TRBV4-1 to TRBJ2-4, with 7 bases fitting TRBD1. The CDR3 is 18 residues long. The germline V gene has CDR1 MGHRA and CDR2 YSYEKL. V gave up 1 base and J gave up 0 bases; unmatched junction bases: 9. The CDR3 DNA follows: TGCGCCAGCAGCCAAGGACGACAGGGAGAACTAGCCAAAAACATTCAGTACTTC. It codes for CASSQGRQGELAKNIQYF.

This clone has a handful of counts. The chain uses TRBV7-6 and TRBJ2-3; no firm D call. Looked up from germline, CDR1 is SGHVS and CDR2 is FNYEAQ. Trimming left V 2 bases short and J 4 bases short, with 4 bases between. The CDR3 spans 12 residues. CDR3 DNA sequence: TGTGCCAGCAGCTTATGGGCAGATACGCAGTATTTT. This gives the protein CASSLWADTQYF.

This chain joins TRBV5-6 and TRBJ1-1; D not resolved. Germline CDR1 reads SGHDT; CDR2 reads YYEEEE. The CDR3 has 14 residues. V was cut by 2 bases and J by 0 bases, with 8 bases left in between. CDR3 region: CASSFQTMNTEAFF. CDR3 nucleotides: TGTGCCAGCAGCTTCCAAACCATGAACACTGAAGCTTTCTTT.

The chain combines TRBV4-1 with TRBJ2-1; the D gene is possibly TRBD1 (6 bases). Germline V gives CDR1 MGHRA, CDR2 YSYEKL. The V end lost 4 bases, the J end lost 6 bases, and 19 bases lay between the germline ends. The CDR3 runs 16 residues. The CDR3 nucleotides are TGCGCCAGCAGCCCGACCGGGACCTTGGGGGCCAATGAGCAGTTCTTC. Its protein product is CASSPTGTLGANEQFF.

CDR3 bases: TGTGCCAGCAGCAAGACAGGGACAGGCAATCAGCCCCAGCATTTT. This sequence encodes CASSKTGTGNQPQHF. The chain combines TRBV9 with TRBJ1-5, with 7 bases fitting TRBD1. The CDR3 loop spans 15 amino acids. V trimming: 4 bases; J trimming: 2 bases; junction bases outside the gene matches: 6. Germline V lookup: CDR1 SGDLS, CDR2 YYNGEE.

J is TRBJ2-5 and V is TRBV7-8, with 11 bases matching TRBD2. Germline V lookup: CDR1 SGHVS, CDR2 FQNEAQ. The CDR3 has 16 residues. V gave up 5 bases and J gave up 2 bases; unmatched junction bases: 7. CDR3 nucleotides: TGTGCCAGCAGCGGAACCCGACTAGCGGGGCAAGAGACCCAGTACTTC. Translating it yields CASSGTRLAGQETQYF.

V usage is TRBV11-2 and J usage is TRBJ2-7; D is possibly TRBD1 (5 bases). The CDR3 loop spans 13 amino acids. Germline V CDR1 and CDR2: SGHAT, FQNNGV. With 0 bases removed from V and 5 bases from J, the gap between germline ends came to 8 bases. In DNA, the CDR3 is TGTGCCAGCAGCTTAGACAGGGCAGACGAGCAGTACTTC. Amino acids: CASSLDRADEQYF.

The CDR3 region has the DNA TGTGCCAGCAGTTACTTTCCGGGACAGGACTACGAGCAGTACTTC. Its protein product is CASSYFPGQDYEQYF. The chain is built from TRBV6-6 and TRBJ2-7, with 8 nucleotides matching TRBD1. The J segment lost 3 bases and the V segment lost 1 base, leaving 5 bases of the junction unmatched. The CDR3 consists of 15 residues. Looked up from germline, CDR1 is MNHNY and CDR2 is SVGAGI (reference sequence).

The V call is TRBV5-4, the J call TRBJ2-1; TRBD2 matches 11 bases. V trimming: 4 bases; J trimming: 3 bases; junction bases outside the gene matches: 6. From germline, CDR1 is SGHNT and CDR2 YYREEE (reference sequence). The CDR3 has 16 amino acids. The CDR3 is CASSQTSGGYYNEQFF. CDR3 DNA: TGTGCCAGCAGCCAAACTAGCGGGGGATACTACAATGAGCAGTTCTTC.

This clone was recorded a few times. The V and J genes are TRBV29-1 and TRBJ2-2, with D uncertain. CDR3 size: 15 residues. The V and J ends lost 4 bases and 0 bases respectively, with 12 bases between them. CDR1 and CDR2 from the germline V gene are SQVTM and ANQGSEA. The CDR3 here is CSVGKGIANTGELFF. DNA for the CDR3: TGCAGCGTTGGAAAGGGAATAGCGAACACCGGGGAGCTGTTTTTT.

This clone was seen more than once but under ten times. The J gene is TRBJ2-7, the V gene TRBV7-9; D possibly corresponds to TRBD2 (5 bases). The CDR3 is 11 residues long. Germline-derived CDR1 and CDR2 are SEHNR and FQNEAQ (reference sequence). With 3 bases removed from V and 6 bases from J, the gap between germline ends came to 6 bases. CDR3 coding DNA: TGTGCCAGCAGCTTTCGGGGCGAGCAGTACTTC. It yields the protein CASSFRGEQYF.